Below are 17 T cell receptor beta chains sequenced from a single sample in a study of T-cell memory formation after mild COVID-19. TCRdb re-called the 5' RACE reads through MiXCR, storing one row per CDR3 protein. The table lists approximately 250,000 distinct CDR3 sequences, 16% of them singletons. Sequenced material: PBMCs or a T cell subset sorted from them (not recorded which). Receptor source: a man between 18 and 29 years old who had mild COVID-19 (a few samples of this study predate the infection). Cell type and time point are not known.

This clonotype turned up a few times. This chain joins TRBV12-3 or TRBV12-4 and TRBJ2-7; TRBD1 matches 7 bases. The CDR3 extends over 13 amino acids. The junction had 5 bases not matched to a gene; V was cut back by 3 bases and J by 6 bases. CDR3: CASSFSGGGEQYF. CDR3 in DNA: TGTGCCAGCAGTTTCTCAGGGGGTGGCGAGCAGTACTTC.

J is TRBJ2-5 and V is TRBV20-1, with a tentative D call TRBD2 (6 bases). CDR3 size: 14 residues. The germline V gene has CDR1 DFQATT and CDR2 SNEGSKA (reference sequence). The CDR3 sequence is CRAAGKPIKSAQYF. CDR3 sequence (DNA): TGCAGGGCCGCGGGGAAACCCATCAAGTCGGCCCAGTACTTC.

This clonotype was detected ten times or more. This sequence joins TRBV7-8 and TRBJ2-2, with D perhaps TRBD2 (6 bases). Germline V gene sequence: CDR1 SGHVS, CDR2 FQNEAQ. This CDR3 comprises 14 residues. Trimming cost V 8 bases and J 8 bases, with 18 bases left between them. The CDR3 here is CASRSRTNVGELFF. The CDR3, as DNA: TGTGCCAGCCGAAGCCGGACTAACGTGGGGGAGCTGTTTTTT.

The chain is built from TRBV5-1 and TRBJ2-5, with 10 nucleotides matching TRBD2. CDR1 and CDR2 from the germline V gene are SGHRS and YFSETQ. The CDR3 has 16 residues. Trimming took 4 bases from V and 0 from J; bases not matched to a gene: 6. CDR3 nucleotides: TGCGCCAGCAGCGGCCGTAGCGGGGGGCACCAAGAGACCCAGTACTTC. This translates into CASSGRSGGHQETQYF.

The genes are TRBV12-3 or TRBV12-4 and TRBJ1-1; TRBD1 agrees at 10 bases. The CDR3 runs 14 residues. Germline trimming cut 3 bases from V and 7 bases from J; bases unmatched to any gene: 5. The CDR3 protein is CASSFWDRGREAFF. As DNA, the CDR3 is TGTGCCAGCAGTTTTTGGGACAGGGGCCGTGAAGCTTTCTTT.

V is TRBV4-1 and J is TRBJ2-5; D possibly corresponds to TRBD2 (6 bases). The CDR3 has 16 amino acids. V lost 0 bases and J lost 5, with 16 bases in between. Germline CDR1 reads MGHRA; CDR2 reads YSYEKL. CDR3 DNA sequence: TGCGCCAGCAGCCAAGATGCCAGCCCCGCGGGGGAGACCCAGTACTTC. As protein: CASSQDASPAGETQYF.

This sequence joins TRBV27 and TRBJ2-7; 7 bases map to TRBD1. The V gene's germline CDR1 is MNHEY and CDR2 SMNVEV (reference sequence). CDR3 size: 14 residues. V was pared by 7 bases and J by 3 bases, with 9 bases of the junction left unmatched. The CDR3 DNA reads TGTGCCAGCAAGAGGGACAGTGGGTTCTACGAGCAGTACTTC. Translating gives CASKRDSGFYEQYF.

The chain has TRBV4-2 and TRBJ2-2; 7 bases line up with TRBD1. Germline-derived CDR1 and CDR2 are LGHNA and YNFKEQ. V was pared by 3 bases and J by 0 bases, with 7 bases of the junction left unmatched. The CDR3 covers 17 residues. The CDR3, as DNA: TGTGCCAGCAGCCAGCTGCAGGGGGACGCGAACACCGGGGAGCTGTTTTTT. This encodes CASSQLQGDANTGELFF.

The table lists this clonotype with a few counts. This chain connects TRBV7-3 to TRBJ2-3; 7 bases fit TRBD2. This CDR3 spans 20 amino acids. J lost 0 bases, V lost 5 bases, and 20 bases had no gene match. The germline V gene encodes CDR1 SGHTA and CDR2 FQGTGA. This CDR3 is CASSTGTTFTTSTSTDTQYF. The DNA of the CDR3 is TGTGCCAGCAGCACGGGGACTACATTTACTACGAGCACTAGCACAGATACGCAGTATTTT.

This chain links TRBV12-3 or TRBV12-4 with TRBJ1-2; maybe TRBD1 (5 bases). The CDR3 contains 11 residues. Trimming removed 7 bases at V and 5 bases at J, with 8 bases between. In nucleotides, the CDR3 is TGTGCCAGCAAGGGGATGTATGGCTACACCTTC. As protein: CASKGMYGYTF.

The chain employs TRBV7-8 and TRBJ1-1; D ambiguous. Germline CDR1 is SGHVS and CDR2 is FQNEAQ. Trimming stripped 4 bases from V and 4 bases from J, with 10 bases between. The CDR3 is 13 residues long. CDR3 DNA sequence: TGTGCCAGCAGCTCGGACTGGGTCACTGAAGCTTTCTTT. Translation gives CASSSDWVTEAFF.

The chain couples TRBV6-5 to TRBJ2-2; maybe TRBD1 (6 bases). This CDR3 is built from 14 residues. Germline-derived CDR1 and CDR2 are MNHEY and SVGAGI. Trimming took off 6 bases at V and 5 bases at J, with 13 bases between the two ends. The CDR3 reads CASRVQGLTGELFF. The CDR3 DNA is TGTGCCAGCAGGGTACAGGGTTTGACCGGGGAGCTGTTTTTT.

This sequence joins TRBV7-9 and TRBJ1-4; D is unresolved. V lost 4 bases, J lost 10 bases, and 19 bases lay in between. Germline lookup yields CDR1 SEHNR and CDR2 FQNEAQ (reference sequence). The CDR3 consists of 15 residues. This CDR3 reads CASSCPPWTWGKLFF. The CDR3 DNA reads TGTGCCAGCAGCTGCCCTCCGTGGACTTGGGGAAAACTGTTTTTT.

The V and J genes are TRBV6-6 and TRBJ2-3; TRBD1 agrees at 7 bases. V gave up 5 bases and J gave up 2 bases; unmatched junction bases: 7. CDR1 is MNHNY and CDR2 is SVGAGI in the germline V gene (reference sequence). This CDR3 comprises 15 residues. In DNA, the CDR3 is TGTGCCAGCAGTCTGGGACAGCTAAACACAGATACGCAGTATTTT. Translating gives CASSLGQLNTDTQYF.

This clonotype has ten or more counts. J is TRBJ2-7 and V is TRBV5-6, with unresolved D. The CDR3 sequence is 12 residues long. The germline gives CDR1 SGHDT, CDR2 YYEEEE. V lost 0 bases and J 2 bases, leaving 3 bases between the germline ends. CDR3 coding DNA: TGTGCCAGCAGCTTGGGAACCTACGAGCAGTACGTC. Protein: CASSLGTYEQYV.

The chain has TRBV9 and TRBJ2-5, with D possibly matching TRBD1 (8 bases). The CDR3 extends over 13 amino acids. The germline V gene has CDR1 SGDLS and CDR2 YYNGEE. V lost 4 bases and J lost 5, with 12 bases in between. The CDR3 DNA reads TGTGCCAGCAGCATACAGGGGGGGGAGACCCAGTACTTC. It specifies CASSIQGGETQYF.

The chain employs TRBV4-1 and TRBJ2-5; D remains unclear. Germline loops: CDR1 MGHRA, CDR2 YSYEKL. V shed 1 base and J shed 5 bases, with 20 bases lying between them. CDR3 length: 17 amino acids. CDR3 nucleotides: TGCGCCAGCAGCCAAGTAGGGCGGCAGCCGTACGGGGAGACCCAGTACTTC. It yields the protein CASSQVGRQPYGETQYF.